Described below is a single T cell receptor (beta chain) sequence and its context. The antigen is not known. The data derive from a study of cytotoxic CD8 clonotypes in ibrutinib-treated CLL. About the study: Enrolment comprised about 10 relapsed/refractory and roughly 15 treatment-naive patients; 17 to 18 were IGHV unmutated.

J was trimmed by 3 bases and V by 5 bases; bases with no gene match: 16. Germline CDR1 is LNHDA and CDR2 is SQIVND (reference sequence). CDR3 length: 18 residues. Study outcomes and limitations: Clonality was higher at baseline than in age-matched healthy donors and tracked circulating CD8+ T-cell counts.

TCRdb's copy holds only in-frame clones and misses some; the assay was immunoSEQ multiplex PCR. The table has about 160,000 clones, roughly 77% seen once. The V gene is TRBV19, the J gene TRBJ1-5, with 7 bases matching TRBD1. The clonotype comes from a human donor with chronic lymphocytic leukemia. The input for sequencing was PBMCs, taken after 12 months of ibrutinib treatment. The CDR3 DNA reads TGTGCCAGTAGTGTCCAATCCTCGACAGGGTCGAACAATCAGCCCCAGCATTTT. Amino acid sequence: CASSVQSSTGSNNQPQHF.